The 19 T cell receptor beta chains below all came from one sample that was sequenced in a study of OX40 agonist ivuxolimab in advanced cancers. Clones were read by immunoSEQ multiplex PCR, and TCRdb kept only the in-frame ones, dropping some. Of 75,000 to 100,000 clones detected, approximately 91% appear once; the ten largest clones hold around 0.69%. The sequences come from CD4+ or CD8+ T cells sorted from blood, collected in a trial of the OX40 agonist ivuxolimab. These receptors all stem from an adult with an advanced solid tumor such as melanoma, head and neck, liver or kidney cancer.

CDR3 nucleotide sequence: TGCGCCAGCAGCCAAGATGGCATCACAGATACGCAGTATTTT. Translated, it gives CASSQDGITDTQYF. The chain carries TRBV4-3 and TRBJ2-3; D ambiguous. This CDR3 has 14 residues. Trimming took off 0 bases at V and 2 bases at J, with 6 bases between the two ends. Looked up from germline, CDR1 is LGHNA and CDR2 is YSLEER.

This clone was seen a single time. V usage is TRBV2 and J usage is TRBJ1-5; D perhaps matches TRBD1 (5 bases). From germline, CDR1 is SNHLY and CDR2 FYNNEI. The CDR3 length is 15 residues. V lost 4 bases, J lost 1 base, and 11 bases lay in between. DNA of the CDR3: TGTGCCAGCAGTGGGTGGCAGGGCAGCAATCAGCCCCAGCATTTT. It specifies CASSGWQGSNQPQHF. The variable domain in full, completed from reference TRBV2 and TRBJ1-5, reads EPEVTQTPSHQVTQMGQEVILRCVPISNHLYFYWYRQILGQKVEFLVSFYNNEISEKSEIFDDQFSVERPDGSNFTLKIRSTKLEDSAMYFCASSGWQGSNQPQHFGDGTRLSIL.

The rearrangement uses TRBV6-5 and TRBJ2-2; the match to TRBD1 covers 10 bases. The J segment lost 3 bases and the V segment lost 6 bases, leaving 4 bases of the junction unmatched. Germline V CDR1 and CDR2: MNHEY, SVGAGI. CDR3 length: 15 amino acids. The DNA for the CDR3 is TGTGCCAGCAGGAAAGACAGGGGGCACACCGGGGAGCTGTTTTTT. Translation: CASRKDRGHTGELFF.

The chain employs TRBV7-2 and TRBJ2-1; the D call may be TRBD1 or TRBD2 (6 bases each). The CDR3 runs to 15 residues. V lost 8 bases and J lost 3, with 17 bases in between. Per the germline V gene, CDR1 is SGHTA and CDR2 is FQGNSA. DNA for the CDR3: TGTGCCAGCGCCCCGAGTGGAGGGGGCTACAATGAGCAGTTCTTC. Translated: CASAPSGGGYNEQFF.

This sequence joins TRBV7-3 and TRBJ2-3; D remains ambiguous. This CDR3 has 15 amino acids. Germline loops: CDR1 SGHTA, CDR2 FQGTGA. V was cut by 2 bases and J by 4 bases, with 13 bases left in between. CDR3 sequence: CASSLSLTGADTQYF. The CDR3 nucleotides are TGTGCCAGCAGCTTATCACTTACTGGGGCAGATACGCAGTATTTT.

The chain carries TRBV6-6 and TRBJ1-1; weak D call: TRBD1 (5 bases). Germline assignment: CDR1 MNHNY and CDR2 SVGAGI (reference sequence). The CDR3 runs to 16 residues. Between the trimmed V and J ends, which lost 6 bases and 11 bases, there was a span of 28 bases. CDR3 amino acids: CASRNQRGQRAGAAFF. CDR3 coding DNA: TGTGCCAGCAGGAACCAACGGGGCCAAAGGGCTGGGGCGGCTTTCTTT.

The chain employs TRBV7-2 and TRBJ1-4; no clear D. CDR3 size: 13 residues. The V end lost 0 bases, the J end lost 8 bases, and 7 bases lay between the germline ends. CDR1 SGHTA and CDR2 FQGNSA come from the germline V gene. CDR3 bases: TGTGCCAGCAGCTTAGCATCGCACGAAAAACTGTTTTTT. Residues: CASSLASHEKLFF.

This clone occurred once. The chain employs TRBV7-2 and TRBJ2-2; TRBD1 matches at 10 bases. The CDR3 is 17 residues long. V gave up 4 bases and J gave up 0 bases; unmatched junction bases: 5. Germline lookup yields CDR1 SGHTA and CDR2 FQGNSA. CDR3 DNA: TGTGCCAGCAGCTCAAGGGGGACAGGGGCGAACACCGGGGAGCTGTTTTTT. Encoded protein: CASSSRGTGANTGELFF.

The chain employs TRBV7-9 and TRBJ2-1; TRBD1 matches at 7 bases. Germline V lookup: CDR1 SEHNR, CDR2 FQNEAQ (reference sequence). V was pared by 5 bases and J by 9 bases, with 10 bases of the junction left unmatched. This CDR3 is 14 amino acids long. CDR3 nucleotides: TGTGCCAGCAGCCCCAGACAGGGTATCGCTGAGCAGTTCTTC. Protein: CASSPRQGIAEQFF.

This clone was found once. The chain uses TRBV2 and TRBJ2-7; 7 bases align to TRBD2. V gave up 3 bases and J gave up 7 bases; unmatched junction bases: 15. CDR3 length: 16 residues. Per the germline V gene, CDR1 is SNHLY and CDR2 is FYNNEI. The CDR3 protein is CASSETDWRGTGEQYF. In nucleotides, the CDR3 is TGTGCCAGCAGTGAGACGGACTGGCGGGGGACGGGGGAGCAGTACTTC.

The chain has TRBV30 and TRBJ1-6; 10 nucleotides match TRBD1. CDR3 length: 14 residues. The V segment lost 2 bases and the J segment 6 bases; nucleotides outside the gene matches: 1. CDR1 and CDR2 (germline): GTSNPN, SVGIG (reference sequence). The CDR3 reads CAWSWDRGNSPLHF. CDR3 bases: TGTGCCTGGAGTTGGGACAGGGGTAATTCACCCCTCCACTTT. Complete variable domain (other parts from reference TRBV30 and TRBJ1-6): SQTIHQWPATLVQPVGSPLSLECTVEGTSNPNLYWYRQAAGRGLQLLFYSVGIGQISSEVPQNLSASRPQDRQFILSSKKLLLSDSGFYLCAWSWDRGNSPLHFGNGTRLTVT.

The chain combines TRBV28 with TRBJ2-5; D remains ambiguous. With 5 bases removed from V and 4 bases from J, the gap between germline ends came to 11 bases. CDR1 and CDR2 from the germline V gene are MDHEN and SYDVKM. CDR3 length: 13 residues. In DNA, the CDR3 is TGTGCCAGCAGTCCCTCGGAGAGAGAGACCCAGTACTTC. As protein: CASSPSERETQYF.

This clone was detected only a few times. The V call is TRBV9, the J call TRBJ2-3; a possible D gene is TRBD2 (5 bases). The CDR3 extends over 13 amino acids. V gave up 4 bases and J gave up 2 bases, with 8 bases separating them. The germline CDR1 and CDR2 sequences are SGDLS and YYNGEE. CDR3 sequence reads: CASSSSFTDTQYF. CDR3 DNA sequence: TGTGCCAGCAGCTCTAGCTTCACAGATACGCAGTATTTT.

V and J are TRBV6-1 and TRBJ2-7; TRBD1 agrees at 7 bases. The CDR3 contains 14 residues. The V gene's germline CDR1 is MNHNS and CDR2 SASEGT. The V and J ends lost 5 bases and 4 bases, in that order; junction bases with no gene match: 8. The CDR3 DNA is TGTGCCAGCAGTTTCAGTCCAGGGGGATACGAGCAGTACTTC. It encodes CASSFSPGGYEQYF.

The rearrangement links TRBV4-2 to TRBJ2-2; either TRBD1 or TRBD2 may fit D (5 bases each). Per germline, CDR1 LGHNA and CDR2 YNFKEQ. This CDR3 is 15 amino acids long. V lost 1 base, J lost 4 bases, and 10 bases lay in between. CDR3 nucleotide sequence: TGTGCCAGCAGCCAAGGGGACCTCGTCACCGGGGAGCTGTTTTTT. Translation: CASSQGDLVTGELFF.

This rearrangement joins TRBV7-9 to TRBJ1-5; tentative D call: TRBD1 (6 bases). Trimming took 5 bases from V and 5 from J, leaving 13 bases between them. The CDR3 is 14 amino acids. Germline V gene sequence: CDR1 SEHNR, CDR2 FQNEAQ (reference sequence). CDR3 sequence: CASSDYRDDQPQHF. CDR3 DNA: TGTGCCAGCAGCGACTACAGGGACGATCAGCCCCAGCATTTT.

The chain couples TRBV9 to TRBJ1-4, with D possibly being TRBD1 (5 bases). The CDR3 sequence is 16 residues long. Germline-derived CDR1 and CDR2 are SGDLS and YYNGEE. Between the trimmed V and J ends, which lost 0 bases and 4 bases, there was a span of 13 bases. The CDR3: CASSVESYRFNEKLFF. The CDR3 DNA reads TGTGCCAGCAGCGTAGAATCCTACAGGTTTAATGAAAAACTGTTTTTT.

This chain links TRBV7-2 with TRBJ2-5; no definite D call. Germline CDR1 reads SGHTA; CDR2 reads FQGNSA. V lost 5 bases to trimming and J lost 4 bases, with 11 bases between them. CDR3 length equals 13 residues. The CDR3 nucleotides are TGTGCCAGCAGCCCTCGGGTGGGAGAGACCCAGTACTTC. Encoded protein: CASSPRVGETQYF.

The rearrangement links TRBV11-3 to TRBJ2-1; TRBD2 matches at 8 bases. Germline V gene sequence: CDR1 SGHNT, CDR2 YENEEA. This CDR3 comprises 13 residues. V lost 6 bases, J lost 4 bases, and 2 bases stayed unmatched. The CDR3 reads CASRSSGYNEQFF. The CDR3 DNA follows: TGTGCCAGCAGGTCTAGCGGGTACAATGAGCAGTTCTTC.